This TCR beta chain was documented in a study of blood T cells in healthy people across ages. Study-level background: Capturing about one barcoded beta molecule per two T cells was achieved by template switching. General observations from the study: Estimated diversity across one million T cells was deemed an underestimate.

Germline trimming cut 1 base from V and 7 bases from J; bases unmatched to any gene: 7. The CDR3 has 15 residues. Germline V gene lookup returns CDR1 SGHAT and CDR2 FQNNGV. Extractions gave at least 5.5 micrograms of total RNA per sample. Combining a sample-barcoded 5' primer with a J-beta primer mix, a second PCR ran for roughly 6 to 12 cycles. Every molecule of cDNA carried a tag from a template-switch adaptor with 12 random nucleotides. One entry per CDR3 protein, called by TCRdb with MiXCR from the 5' RACE reads. The repertoire holds a few hundred thousand distinct CDR3 sequences, with 45% to 65% as singletons. Turning to this clonotype: Its antigen is not known.

This clonotype originated in a man aged 55 to 70 in good health. V gene TRBV11-2 combines with J gene TRBJ2-5, with 9 bases lining up with TRBD1. The sample consisted of blood. Here the CDR3 DNA reads TGTGCCAGCAGCTTAGGGGGGACAGGGAAAGGGACCCAGTACTTC. This sequence encodes CASSLGGTGKGTQYF.